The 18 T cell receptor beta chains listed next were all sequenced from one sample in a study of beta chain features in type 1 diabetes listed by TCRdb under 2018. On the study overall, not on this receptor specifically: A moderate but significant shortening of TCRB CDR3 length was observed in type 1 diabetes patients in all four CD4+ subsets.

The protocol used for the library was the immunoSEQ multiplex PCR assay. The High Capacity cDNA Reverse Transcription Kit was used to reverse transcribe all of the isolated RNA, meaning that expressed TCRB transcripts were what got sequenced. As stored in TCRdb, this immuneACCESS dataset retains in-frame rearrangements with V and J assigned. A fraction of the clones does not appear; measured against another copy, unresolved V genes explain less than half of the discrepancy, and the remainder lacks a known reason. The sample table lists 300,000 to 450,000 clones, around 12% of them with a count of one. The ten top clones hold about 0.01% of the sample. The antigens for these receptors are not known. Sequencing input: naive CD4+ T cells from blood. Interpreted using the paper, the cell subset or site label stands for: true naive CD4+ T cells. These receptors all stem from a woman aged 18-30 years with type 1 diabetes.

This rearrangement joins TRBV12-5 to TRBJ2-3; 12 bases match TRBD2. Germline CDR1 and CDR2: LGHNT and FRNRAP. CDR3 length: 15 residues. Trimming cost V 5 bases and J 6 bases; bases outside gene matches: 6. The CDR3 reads CASGQGLAGTDTQYF. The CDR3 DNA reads TGTGCTAGTGGTCAAGGACTAGCGGGAACCGATACGCAGTATTTT. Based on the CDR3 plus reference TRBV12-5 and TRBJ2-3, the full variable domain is DARVTQTPRHKVTEMGQEVTMRCQPILGHNTVFWYRQTMMQGLELLAYFRNRAPLDDSGMPKDRFSAEMPDATLATLKIQPSEPRDSAVYFCASGQGLAGTDTQYFGPGTRLTVL.

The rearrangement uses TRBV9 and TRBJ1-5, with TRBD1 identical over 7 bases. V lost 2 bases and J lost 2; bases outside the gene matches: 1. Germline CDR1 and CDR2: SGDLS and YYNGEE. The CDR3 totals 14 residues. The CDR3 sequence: CASSVDRGNQPQHF. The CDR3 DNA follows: TGTGCCAGCAGCGTCGACAGGGGCAATCAGCCCCAGCATTTT.

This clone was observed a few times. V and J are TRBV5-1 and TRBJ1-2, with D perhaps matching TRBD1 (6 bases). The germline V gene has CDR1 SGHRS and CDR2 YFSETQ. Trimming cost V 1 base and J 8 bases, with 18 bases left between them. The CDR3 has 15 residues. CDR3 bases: TGCGCCAGCAGCTTGAGACAGACCGGGAGGGGGGGCTACACCTTC. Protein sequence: CASSLRQTGRGGYTF. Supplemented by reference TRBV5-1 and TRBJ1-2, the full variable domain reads KAGVTQTPRYLIKTRGQQVTLSCSPISGHRSVSWYQQTPGQGLQFLFEYFSETQRNKGNFPGRFSGRQFSNSRSEMNVSTLELGDSALYLCASSLRQTGRGGYTFGSGTRLTVV.

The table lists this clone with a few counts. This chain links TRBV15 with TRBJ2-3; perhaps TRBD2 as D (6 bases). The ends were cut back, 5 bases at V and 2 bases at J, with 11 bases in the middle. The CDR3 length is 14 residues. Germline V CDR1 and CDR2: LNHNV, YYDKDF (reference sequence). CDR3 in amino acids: CATSAGTYTDTQYF. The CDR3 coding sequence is TGTGCCACCAGCGCCGGGACTTACACAGATACGCAGTATTTT.

In DNA form, the CDR3 reads TGTGCCAGCACAAAAGGGGACTATGGCTACACCTTC. Its protein is CASTKGDYGYTF. The V and J genes are TRBV2 and TRBJ1-2, with a tentative D call TRBD1 (5 bases). From germline, CDR1 is SNHLY and CDR2 FYNNEI. The germline V and J ends were trimmed by 7 bases and 3 bases, with 9 bases remaining between them. This CDR3 spans 12 amino acids.

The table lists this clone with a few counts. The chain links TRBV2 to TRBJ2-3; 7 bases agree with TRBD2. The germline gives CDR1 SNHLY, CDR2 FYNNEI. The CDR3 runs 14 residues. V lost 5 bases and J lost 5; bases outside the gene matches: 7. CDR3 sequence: CASSLRENGDTQYF. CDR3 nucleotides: TGTGCCAGCAGTTTGCGGGAGAACGGAGATACGCAGTATTTT. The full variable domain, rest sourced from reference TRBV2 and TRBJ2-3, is EPEVTQTPSHQVTQMGQEVILRCVPISNHLYFYWYRQILGQKVEFLVSFYNNEISEKSEIFDDQFSVERPDGSNFTLKIRSTKLEDSAMYFCASSLRENGDTQYFGPGTRLTVL.

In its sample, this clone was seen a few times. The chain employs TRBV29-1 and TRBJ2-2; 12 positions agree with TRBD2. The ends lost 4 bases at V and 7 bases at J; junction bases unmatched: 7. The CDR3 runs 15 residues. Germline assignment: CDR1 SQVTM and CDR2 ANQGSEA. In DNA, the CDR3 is TGCAGCGTTGGACTAGCGGGAGCGAAGGGCGGGGAGCTGTTTTTT. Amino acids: CSVGLAGAKGGELFF.

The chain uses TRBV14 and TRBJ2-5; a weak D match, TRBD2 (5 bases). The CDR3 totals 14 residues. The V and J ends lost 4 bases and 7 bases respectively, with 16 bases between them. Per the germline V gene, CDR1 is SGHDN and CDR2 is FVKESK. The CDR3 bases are TGTGCCAGCAGCCTAGGGAGCTTCTATGGGACCCAGTACTTC. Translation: CASSLGSFYGTQYF.

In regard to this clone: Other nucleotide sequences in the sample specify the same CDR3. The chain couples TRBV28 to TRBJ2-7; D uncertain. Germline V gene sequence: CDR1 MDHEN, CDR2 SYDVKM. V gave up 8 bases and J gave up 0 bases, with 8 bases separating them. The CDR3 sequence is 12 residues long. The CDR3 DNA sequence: TGTGCCAGCTCAAGTAGCTCCTACGAGCAGTACTTC. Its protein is CASSSSSYEQYF.

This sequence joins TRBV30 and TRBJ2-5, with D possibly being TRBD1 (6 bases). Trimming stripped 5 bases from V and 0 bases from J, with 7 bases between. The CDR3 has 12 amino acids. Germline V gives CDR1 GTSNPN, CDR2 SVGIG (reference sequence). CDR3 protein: CAWDRNQETQYF. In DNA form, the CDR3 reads TGTGCCTGGGACAGGAACCAAGAGACCCAGTACTTC.

The CDR3 DNA follows: TGTGCCAGCTCACCTTCGGCGGGCCAACCAGGGGTAAACAATGAGCAGTTCTTC. Protein sequence: CASSPSAGQPGVNNEQFF. The chain joins TRBV18 to TRBJ2-1; D possibly corresponds to TRBD1 (6 bases). Germline lookup yields CDR1 KGHSH and CDR2 LQKENI. V was cut by 3 bases and J by 5 bases, with 23 bases left in between. The CDR3 has 18 amino acids.

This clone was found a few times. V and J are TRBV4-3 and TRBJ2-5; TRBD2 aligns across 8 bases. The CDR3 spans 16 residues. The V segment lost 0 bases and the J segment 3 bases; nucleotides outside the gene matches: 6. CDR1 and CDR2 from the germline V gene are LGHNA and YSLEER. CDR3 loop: CASSQDFGRGEETQYF. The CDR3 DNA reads TGCGCCAGCAGCCAAGATTTCGGGCGGGGGGAAGAGACCCAGTACTTC.

CDR3 coding DNA: TGTGCCAGCTCCCCCGGGCAGGGTGGAGCTGGGGCCAACGTCCTGACTTTC. It codes for CASSPGQGGAGANVLTF. The rearrangement uses TRBV18 and TRBJ2-6, with D perhaps TRBD1 (5 bases). CDR1 is KGHSH and CDR2 is LQKENI in the germline V gene. Trimming took 6 bases from V and 2 from J, leaving 17 bases between them. This CDR3 is built from 17 residues.

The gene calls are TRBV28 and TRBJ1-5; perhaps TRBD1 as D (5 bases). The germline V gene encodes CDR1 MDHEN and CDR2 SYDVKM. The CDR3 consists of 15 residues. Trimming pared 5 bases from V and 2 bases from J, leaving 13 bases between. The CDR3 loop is CASSAEWGGNQPQHF. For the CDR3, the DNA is TGTGCCAGCAGTGCCGAGTGGGGGGGCAATCAGCCCCAGCATTTT.

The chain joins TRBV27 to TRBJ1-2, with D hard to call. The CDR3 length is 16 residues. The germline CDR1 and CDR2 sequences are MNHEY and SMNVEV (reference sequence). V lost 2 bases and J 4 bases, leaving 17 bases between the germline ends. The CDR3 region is CASSLTFRDWAYGYTF. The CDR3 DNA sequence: TGTGCCAGCAGTTTAACCTTCCGGGATTGGGCCTATGGCTACACCTTC.

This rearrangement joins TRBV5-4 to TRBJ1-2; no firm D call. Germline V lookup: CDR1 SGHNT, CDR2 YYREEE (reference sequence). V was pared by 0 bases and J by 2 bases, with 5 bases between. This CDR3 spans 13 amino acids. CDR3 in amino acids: CASSLVGNYGYTF. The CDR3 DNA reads TGTGCCAGCAGCTTGGTCGGGAACTATGGCTACACCTTC. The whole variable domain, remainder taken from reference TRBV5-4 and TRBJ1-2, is ETGVTQSPTHLIKTRGQQVTLRCSSQSGHNTVSWYQQALGQGPQFIFQYYREEENGRGNFPPRFSGLQFPNYSSELNVNALELDDSALYLCASSLVGNYGYTFGSGTRLTVV.

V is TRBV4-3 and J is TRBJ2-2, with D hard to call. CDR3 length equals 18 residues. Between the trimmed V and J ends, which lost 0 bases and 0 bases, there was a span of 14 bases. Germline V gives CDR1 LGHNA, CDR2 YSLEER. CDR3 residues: CASSQESLNVANTGELFF. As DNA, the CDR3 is TGCGCCAGCAGCCAAGAGTCTCTAAACGTGGCGAACACCGGGGAGCTGTTTTTT.

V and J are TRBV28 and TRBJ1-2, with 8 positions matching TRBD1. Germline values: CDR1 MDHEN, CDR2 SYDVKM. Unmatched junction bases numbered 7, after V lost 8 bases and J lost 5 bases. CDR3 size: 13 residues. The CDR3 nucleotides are TGTGCCAGCTTTGACAGGGGCATTTATGGCTACACCTTC. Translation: CASFDRGIYGYTF.